Below, one T cell receptor (beta chain) is given with its context. Its antigen is not identified. These data belong to a study of T cell responses to AZD1222 COVID-19 vaccine. Whole-study findings and limits: The study reported that nearly half of spike-specific TCRs target unmutated variant regions. Regions 160-218 and 743-854 held dominance among vaccine-associated CD4 TCRs, which spanned spike.

Trimming shortened V by 6 bases and J by 7 bases, and 12 bases separated the two germline ends. The CDR3 runs to 12 residues. Germline V gives CDR1 MNHEY, CDR2 SMNVEV (reference sequence). Profiled with immunoSEQ multiplex PCR; TCRdb holds only in-frame clones, not every one. The sample yields 150,000 to 160,000 clones, less than 90% seen once. This TCR was recovered from an adult who had recovered from COVID-19. This rearrangement joins TRBV27 to TRBJ1-2; D ambiguous. This specimen consisted of peripheral blood, obtained after recovery from COVID-19. CDR3 DNA: TGTGCCAGCAGCCCCCCACGGGGTGGCTACACCTTC. Its translation: CASSPPRGGYTF.